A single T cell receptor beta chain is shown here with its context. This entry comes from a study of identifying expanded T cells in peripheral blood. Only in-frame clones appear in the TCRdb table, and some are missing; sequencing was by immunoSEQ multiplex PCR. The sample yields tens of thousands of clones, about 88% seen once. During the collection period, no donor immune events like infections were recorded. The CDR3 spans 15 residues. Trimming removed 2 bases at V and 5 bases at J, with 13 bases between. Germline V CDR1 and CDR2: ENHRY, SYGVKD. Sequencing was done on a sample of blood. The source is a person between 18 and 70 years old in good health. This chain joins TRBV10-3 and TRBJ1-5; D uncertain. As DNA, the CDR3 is TGTGCCATCAGTGAGGCTGCGGCGCCCGATCAGCCCCAGCATTTT. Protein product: CAISEAAAPDQPQHF.